This T cell receptor beta chain was obtained from a study of blood T cells in healthy people across ages. With each sample, at least 6 micrograms of total RNA were extracted. It was with a sample-barcoded 5' primer and a J-beta primer mix that a second PCR of about 7 to 12 cycles was run. MiXCR, applied by TCRdb to the 5' RACE reads, yields one record per CDR3 protein. The sample records about 670,000 distinct CDR3 sequences, approximately 52% being singletons. This TCR derives from a woman of 80 years or more in good health. The sequenced material came from blood.

In nucleotides, the CDR3 is TGTGCCAGCAGCAAAGAGAAACTAGCGGGGGGAAAACTCCAGTATTTT. Protein sequence: CASSKEKLAGGKLQYF. This sequence joins TRBV21-1 and TRBJ2-3; no DNA check was done on the table's D call, TRBD2. TRBV21-1 is a listed pseudogene. CDR3 size: 16 residues.